These 5 T cell receptor beta chains were sequenced from one sample in a study of T-cell memory formation after mild COVID-19 (dated by TCRdb to about 2021). Libraries came from 5' RACE. Sequenced using an Illumina NovaSeq 6000. TCRdb reworked the public reads: Q25 trimming with fastp, MiXCR clone assembly, productive beta chains retained. Every distinct CDR3 protein forms one entry, paired with its most common genes and DNA. The sample includes 210,000 or so distinct CDR3 sequences, with 18% observed a single time. The ten largest account for 2% to 2.5% of the sample. Material for sequencing was PBMCs or a T cell subset sorted from them (not recorded which). All receptors derive from an adult woman who had mild COVID-19 (a few samples of this study predate the infection). The sample titles of this study are shuffled in the database, so cell type and time point are left out; the donor was told from shared clones.

The chain couples TRBV9 to TRBJ2-1; no firm D call. Germline V CDR1 and CDR2: SGDLS, YYNGEE. The CDR3 extends over 14 amino acids. Trimming pared 0 bases from V and 4 bases from J, leaving 8 bases between. CDR3 bases: TGTGCCAGCAGCGTAGATGGACGTTACAATGAGCAGTTCTTC. Translation gives CASSVDGRYNEQFF.

The rearrangement links TRBV7-9 to TRBJ1-5; no definite D call. Trimming left V 5 bases short and J 1 base short, with 3 bases between. There are 12 residues in the CDR3. Germline loops: CDR1 SEHNR, CDR2 FQNEAQ (reference sequence). The CDR3: CASSTSNQPQHF. In DNA form, the CDR3 reads TGTGCCAGCAGCACCAGCAATCAGCCCCAGCATTTT.

This clonotype was seen a handful of times. This chain connects TRBV14 to TRBJ2-3, with TRBD2 matching 9 bases. The CDR3 extends over 14 amino acids. J lost 4 bases, V lost 4 bases, and 3 bases had no gene match. Germline V lookup: CDR1 SGHDN, CDR2 FVKESK. Here the CDR3 reads CASSRGGGPDTQYF. CDR3 coding DNA: TGTGCCAGCAGCCGCGGGGGGGGGCCAGATACGCAGTATTTT.

This clonotype was detected only a few times. The chain is built from TRBV5-6 and TRBJ2-1; 8 nucleotides agree with TRBD2. The CDR3 length is 15 residues. The V and J ends lost 0 bases and 8 bases, in that order; junction bases with no gene match: 7. The germline gives CDR1 SGHDT, CDR2 YYEEEE. The DNA of the CDR3 is TGTGCCAGCAGCTTGGCGAGCGGGGGTGGTCATGAGCAGTTCTTC. Translated: CASSLASGGGHEQFF.

This chain links TRBV29-1 with TRBJ1-2; D remains ambiguous. Germline V gives CDR1 SQVTM, CDR2 ANQGSEA. Trimming took off 6 bases at V and 2 bases at J, with 16 bases between the two ends. This CDR3 spans 14 amino acids. CDR3 nucleotides: TGCAGCGTCGCGCCTGGCGGACGGAACTATGGCTACACCTTC. Protein: CSVAPGGRNYGYTF. Looking up the rest from reference TRBV29-1 and TRBJ1-2 gives the full variable domain: SAVISQKPSRDICQRGTSLTIQCQVDSQVTMMFWYRQQPGQSLTLIATANQGSEATYESGFVIDKFPISRPNLTFSTLTVSNMSPEDSSIYLCSVAPGGRNYGYTFGSGTRLTVV.